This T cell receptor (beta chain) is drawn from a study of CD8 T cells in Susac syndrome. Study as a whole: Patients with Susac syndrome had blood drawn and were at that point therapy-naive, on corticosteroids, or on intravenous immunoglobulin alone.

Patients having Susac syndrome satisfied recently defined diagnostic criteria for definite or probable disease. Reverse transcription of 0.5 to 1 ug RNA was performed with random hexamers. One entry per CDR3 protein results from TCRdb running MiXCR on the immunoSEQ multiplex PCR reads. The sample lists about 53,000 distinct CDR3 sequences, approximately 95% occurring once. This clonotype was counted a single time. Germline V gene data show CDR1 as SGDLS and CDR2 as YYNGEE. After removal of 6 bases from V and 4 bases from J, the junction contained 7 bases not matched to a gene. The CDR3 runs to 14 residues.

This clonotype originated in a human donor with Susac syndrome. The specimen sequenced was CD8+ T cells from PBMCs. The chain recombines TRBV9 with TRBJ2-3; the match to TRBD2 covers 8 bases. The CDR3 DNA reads TGTGCCAGCAATACGGGGGGGCCCTCAGATACGCAGTATTTT. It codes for CASNTGGPSDTQYF.